This note documents a single TCR beta chain sequence. What it recognizes is unknown. The source of the sample is a study of shared clonotypes between healthy human individuals. Germline loops: CDR1 SGHRS, CDR2 YFSETQ. The CDR3 has 15 amino acids. V was shortened by 0 bases and J by 0 bases, with 4 bases between the two germline ends. Naivety among CD8 cells was defined by CD45RO negativity and positive CCR7 selection, thereby excluding terminally differentiated effector memory CD45RA+ cells. Free of recent acute infections or vaccinations, the donors were healthy HIV-negative adults. Study-wide results and caveats: Rarefaction indicated that sorted-subset sequencing remained incomplete although depth was large. It was only blood that was sampled, and tissue repertoires likely differ.

Each replicate PCR on the sorted subsets used roughly 210 ng DNA (approximately 27,000 T cell genomes). Sequencing was performed with immunoSEQ multiplex PCR; in TCRdb, only in-frame clones are kept and a portion is missing. The sample includes hundreds of thousands of clones, approximately 96% of them seen just once. This chain joins TRBV5-1 and TRBJ2-6; D is unresolved. This sequence originates from a woman in her 30s in good health. The sequenced material came from naive CD8+ T cells sorted from blood. CDR3 in DNA: TGCGCCAGCAGCTTGGTCAGCTCTGGGGCCAACGTCCTGACTTTC. This codes for CASSLVSSGANVLTF.